The 14 T cell receptor beta chains below were found in one sample sequenced in a study of glioma-infiltrating T cells after dendritic cell vaccination. TCRdb's copy holds only in-frame clones and misses some; the assay was immunoSEQ multiplex PCR. The data contain over 55,000 clones, 81% of them singletons. The sequencing used blood, collected before dendritic cell vaccination. Every receptor here comes from a human donor with glioblastoma.

CDR3: CASNTRVSTDTQYF. The CDR3, as DNA: TGTGCCAGTAACACCAGGGTTAGCACAGATACGCAGTATTTT. V is TRBV19 and J is TRBJ2-3; D is possibly TRBD1 (5 bases). The CDR3 covers 14 residues. Germline loops: CDR1 LNHDA, CDR2 SQIVND (reference sequence). With 7 bases removed from V and 0 bases from J, the gap between germline ends came to 11 bases.

The genes are TRBV19 and TRBJ1-6, with D unresolved. V was trimmed by 5 bases and J by 5 bases, leaving 7 bases between them. The CDR3 extends over 13 amino acids. The germline CDR1 and CDR2 sequences are LNHDA and SQIVND (reference sequence). This CDR3 is CASSWQNNSPLHF. DNA of the CDR3: TGTGCCAGTAGTTGGCAGAATAATTCACCCCTCCACTTT.

This rearrangement joins TRBV19 to TRBJ1-4, with 7 bases fitting TRBD1. Per the germline V gene, CDR1 is LNHDA and CDR2 is SQIVND (reference sequence). The CDR3 is 15 residues long. Trimming took 4 bases from V and 1 from J; bases not matched to a gene: 3. CDR3 coding DNA: TGTGCCAGTAGTACCCGACAGGGAACTAATGAAAAACTGTTTTTT. Amino acids: CASSTRQGTNEKLFF.

This CDR3 reads CASRDLPTGAAEQYF. Here the CDR3 DNA reads TGTGCCAGCAGAGATCTCCCCACAGGGGCGGCCGAGCAGTACTTC. This sequence joins TRBV6-5 and TRBJ2-7; TRBD1 matches 7 bases. The germline V gene has CDR1 MNHEY and CDR2 SVGAGI. With V trimmed by 6 bases and J by 6 bases, 14 bases remained unmatched. This CDR3 contains 15 residues.

The CDR3 DNA reads TGTGCCACCAGCAGAGATGAAAAGAGTCTGCGCTACACCTTC. It yields the protein CATSRDEKSLRYTF. V and J are TRBV15 and TRBJ1-2; no reliable D call. The V gene lost 0 bases and the J gene lost 9 bases, with 14 bases spanning the gap. This CDR3 region has 14 residues. Germline V lookup: CDR1 LNHNV, CDR2 YYDKDF (reference sequence).

The chain uses TRBV5-1 and TRBJ1-1; tentative D call: TRBD1 (5 bases). The CDR3 totals 14 residues. Germline V gene sequence: CDR1 SGHRS, CDR2 YFSETQ. Trimming stripped 0 bases from V and 4 bases from J, with 10 bases between. CDR3 sequence: CASSLGRAGTEAFF. The CDR3 DNA sequence: TGCGCCAGCAGCTTGGGCAGGGCTGGCACTGAAGCTTTCTTT.

The chain has TRBV5-5 and TRBJ1-5; D uncertain. Germline V gene data show CDR1 as SGHKS and CDR2 as YYEKEE (reference sequence). The CDR3 runs to 14 residues. V lost 1 base and J lost 4, with 9 bases in between. CDR3 sequence (DNA): TGTGCCAGCAGCTTGTGGGCAGGTAATCAGCCCCAGCATTTT. It yields the protein CASSLWAGNQPQHF. The full variable domain, with the rest looked up from reference TRBV5-5 and TRBJ1-5, is DAGVTQSPTHLIKTRGQQVTLRCSPISGHKSVSWYQQVLGQGPQFIFQYYEKEERGRGNFPDRFSARQFPNYSSELNVNALLLGDSALYLCASSLWAGNQPQHFGDGTRLSIL.

Only one count was recorded for this clone. J is TRBJ1-1 and V is TRBV30; 7 bases match TRBD1. Looked up from germline, CDR1 is GTSNPN and CDR2 is SVGIG (reference sequence). The junction had 2 bases not matched to a gene; V was cut back by 2 bases and J by 5 bases. CDR3 length: 12 amino acids. CDR3 amino acids: CAWSTGDTEAFF. CDR3 DNA sequence: TGTGCCTGGAGTACAGGGGATACTGAAGCTTTCTTT.

The chain links TRBV5-1 to TRBJ1-3, with 9 nucleotides matching TRBD1. CDR1 is SGHRS and CDR2 is YFSETQ in the germline V gene. The CDR3 runs to 14 residues. The trim removed 4 bases at V and 3 bases at J, leaving 2 bases unmatched. This chain's CDR3 is CASSRTGDGNTIYF. CDR3 bases: TGCGCCAGCAGCCGGACAGGGGATGGAAACACCATATATTTT.

The gene calls are TRBV5-1 and TRBJ1-1, with D hard to call. Germline loops: CDR1 SGHRS, CDR2 YFSETQ. The CDR3 is 14 amino acids. Trimming left V 0 bases short and J 4 bases short, with 10 bases between. The CDR3, as DNA: TGCGCCAGCAGCTTGGGGTTTGGTAGCACTGAAGCTTTCTTT. It yields the protein CASSLGFGSTEAFF.

The chain carries TRBV30 and TRBJ1-1; D may be TRBD1 (5 bases). Per germline, CDR1 GTSNPN and CDR2 SVGIG (reference sequence). CDR3 length: 13 amino acids. Trimming left V 0 bases short and J 5 bases short, with 10 bases between. The CDR3 bases are TGTGCCTGGAGTGTAGGCGGGGGGACTGAAGCTTTCTTT. Its translation is CAWSVGGGTEAFF.

This clone appeared a few times. V gene TRBV10-3 combines with J gene TRBJ2-6, with a possible D match to TRBD1 (6 bases). CDR1 is ENHRY and CDR2 is SYGVKD in the germline V gene. Trimming removed 11 bases from V and 1 base from J, with 18 bases in between. CDR3 length: 16 residues. CDR3 coding DNA: TGTGCCTCGGGGAGAGTGCAGGGGTCTGGGGCCAACGTCCTGACTTTC. Translating it yields CASGRVQGSGANVLTF.

The chain employs TRBV5-1 and TRBJ1-6; a possible D gene is TRBD1 (5 bases). The germline V gene encodes CDR1 SGHRS and CDR2 YFSETQ. This CDR3 comprises 14 residues. Trimming cost V 0 bases and J 6 bases, with 7 bases left between them. The CDR3 here is CASSLGQLNSPLHF. The CDR3 DNA is TGCGCCAGCAGCTTGGGACAGCTTAATTCACCCCTCCACTTT.

The chain uses TRBV18 and TRBJ2-3, with 7 bases fitting TRBD1. Germline lookup yields CDR1 KGHSH and CDR2 LQKENI. The CDR3 consists of 17 residues. Trimming took 3 bases from V and 2 from J; bases not matched to a gene: 11. The CDR3 is CASSPGPGQANTDTQYF. CDR3 coding DNA: TGTGCCAGCTCACCGGGTCCAGGACAGGCAAACACAGATACGCAGTATTTT.